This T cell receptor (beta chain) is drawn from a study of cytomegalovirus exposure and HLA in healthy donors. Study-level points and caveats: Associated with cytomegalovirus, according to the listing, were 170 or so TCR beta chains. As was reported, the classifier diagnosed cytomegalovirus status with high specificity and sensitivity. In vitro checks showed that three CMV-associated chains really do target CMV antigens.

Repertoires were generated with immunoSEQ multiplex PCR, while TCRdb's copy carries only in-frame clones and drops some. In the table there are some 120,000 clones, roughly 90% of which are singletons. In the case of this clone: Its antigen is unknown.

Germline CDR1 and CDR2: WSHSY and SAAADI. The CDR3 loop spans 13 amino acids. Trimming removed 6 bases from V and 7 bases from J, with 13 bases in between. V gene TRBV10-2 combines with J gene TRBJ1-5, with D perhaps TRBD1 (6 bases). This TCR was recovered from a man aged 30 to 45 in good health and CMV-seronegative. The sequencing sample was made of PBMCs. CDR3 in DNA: TGCGCCAGCAGCCCAGGGGTGGGGCAGCCCCAGCATTTT. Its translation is CASSPGVGQPQHF.